This TCR beta chain was sequenced in a study of early T cells in non-severe SARS-CoV-2 infection. Study in general: It was bulk RNA from unsorted whole blood that was sequenced, and the chains were unpaired.

In this sample, this clonotype turned up many times. MiXCR was run by TCRdb on the 5' RACE reads, yielding one entry per CDR3 protein. The sample contains about 100,000 distinct CDR3 sequences, approximately 13% of which appear only once. Germline-derived CDR1 and CDR2 are MNHEY and SVGAGI. The CDR3 extends over 16 amino acids. V trimming: 7 bases; J trimming: 0 bases; junction bases outside the gene matches: 9. The rearrangement joins TRBV6-5 to TRBJ1-1; 9 bases line up with TRBD1. The sequence came from an adult who was a healthcare worker with PCR-confirmed SARS-CoV-2 infection or an uninfected control (not recorded which). Sequencing was performed on whole blood. In DNA form, the CDR3 reads TGTGCCAGCACCCAACAGGGGGCCCTAATGAACACTGAAGCTTTCTTT. Translating gives CASTQQGALMNTEAFF.